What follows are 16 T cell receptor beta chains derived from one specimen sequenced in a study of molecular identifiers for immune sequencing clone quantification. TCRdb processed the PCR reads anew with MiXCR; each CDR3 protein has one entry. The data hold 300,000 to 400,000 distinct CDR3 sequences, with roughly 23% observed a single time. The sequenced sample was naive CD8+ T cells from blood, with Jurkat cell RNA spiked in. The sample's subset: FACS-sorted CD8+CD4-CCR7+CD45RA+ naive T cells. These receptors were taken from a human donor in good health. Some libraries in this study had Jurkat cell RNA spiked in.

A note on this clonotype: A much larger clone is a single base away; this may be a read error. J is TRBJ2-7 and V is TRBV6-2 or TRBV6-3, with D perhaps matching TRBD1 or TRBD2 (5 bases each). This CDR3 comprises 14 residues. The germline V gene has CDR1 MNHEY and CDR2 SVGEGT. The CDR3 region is CASSYSGVTYGQYF. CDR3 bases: TGTGCCAGCAGTTACTCGGGGGTAACCTACGGGCAGTACTTC.

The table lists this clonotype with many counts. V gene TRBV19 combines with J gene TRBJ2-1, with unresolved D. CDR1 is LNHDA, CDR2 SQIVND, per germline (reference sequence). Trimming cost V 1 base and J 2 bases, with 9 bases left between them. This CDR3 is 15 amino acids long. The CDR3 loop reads CASSIGGPPYNEQFF. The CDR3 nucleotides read TGTGCCAGTAGTATAGGAGGCCCCCCCTACAATGAGCAGTTCTTC. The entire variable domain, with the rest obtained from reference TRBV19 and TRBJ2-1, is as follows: DGGITQSPKYLFRKEGQNVTLSCEQNLNHDAMYWYRQDPGQGLRLIYYSQIVNDFQKGDIAEGYSVSREKKESFPLTVTSAQKNPTAFYLCASSIGGPPYNEQFFGPGTRLTVL.

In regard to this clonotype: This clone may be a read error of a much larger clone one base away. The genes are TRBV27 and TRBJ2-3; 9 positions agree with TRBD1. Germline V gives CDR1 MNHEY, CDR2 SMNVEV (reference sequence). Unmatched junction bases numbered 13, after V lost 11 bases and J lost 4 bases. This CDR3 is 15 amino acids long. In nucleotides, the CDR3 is TGTGCCGGCCGTCCCGGGACAGGGCGATCAGATACGCAGTATTTT. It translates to CAGRPGTGRSDTQYF.

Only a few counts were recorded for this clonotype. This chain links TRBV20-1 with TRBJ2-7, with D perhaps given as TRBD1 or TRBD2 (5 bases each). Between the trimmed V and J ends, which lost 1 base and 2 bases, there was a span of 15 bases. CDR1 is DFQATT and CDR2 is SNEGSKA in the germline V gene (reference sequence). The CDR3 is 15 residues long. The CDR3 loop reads CSARGRAGGPYEQYF. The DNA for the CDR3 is TGCAGTGCTAGAGGCAGGGCAGGAGGACCCTACGAGCAGTACTTC.

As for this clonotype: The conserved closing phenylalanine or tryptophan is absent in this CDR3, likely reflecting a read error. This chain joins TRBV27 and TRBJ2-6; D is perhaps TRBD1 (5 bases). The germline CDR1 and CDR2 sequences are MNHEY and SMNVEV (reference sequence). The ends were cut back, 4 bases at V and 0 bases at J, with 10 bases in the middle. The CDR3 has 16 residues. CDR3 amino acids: CASSSLDSSGANVLTS. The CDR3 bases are TGTGCCAGCAGTTCCCTCGACAGCTCTGGGGCCAACGTCCTGACTTCC.

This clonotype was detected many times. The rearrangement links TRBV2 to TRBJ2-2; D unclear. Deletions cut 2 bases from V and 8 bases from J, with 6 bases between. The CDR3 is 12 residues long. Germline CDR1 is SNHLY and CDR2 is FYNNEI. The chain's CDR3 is CASSEFHGELFF. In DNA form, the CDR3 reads TGTGCCAGCAGTGAATTTCATGGGGAGCTGTTTTTT. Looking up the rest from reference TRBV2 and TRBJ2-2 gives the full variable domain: EPEVTQTPSHQVTQMGQEVILRCVPISNHLYFYWYRQILGQKVEFLVSFYNNEISEKSEIFDDQFSVERPDGSNFTLKIRSTKLEDSAMYFCASSEFHGELFFGEGSRLTVL.

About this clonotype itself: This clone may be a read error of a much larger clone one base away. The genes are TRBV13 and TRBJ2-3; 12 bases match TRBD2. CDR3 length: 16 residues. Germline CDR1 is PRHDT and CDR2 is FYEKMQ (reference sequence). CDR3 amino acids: CAGSPPGLAGSDTQYF. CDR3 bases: TGTGCCGGCAGCCCTCCAGGACTAGCGGGATCAGATACGCAGTATTTT.

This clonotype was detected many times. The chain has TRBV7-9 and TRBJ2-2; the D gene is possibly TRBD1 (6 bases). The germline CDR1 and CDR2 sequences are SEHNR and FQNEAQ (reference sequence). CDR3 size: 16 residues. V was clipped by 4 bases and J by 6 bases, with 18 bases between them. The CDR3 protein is CASSSPIQGPPGELFF. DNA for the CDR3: TGTGCCAGCAGCTCGCCAATACAGGGACCCCCCGGGGAGCTGTTTTTT.

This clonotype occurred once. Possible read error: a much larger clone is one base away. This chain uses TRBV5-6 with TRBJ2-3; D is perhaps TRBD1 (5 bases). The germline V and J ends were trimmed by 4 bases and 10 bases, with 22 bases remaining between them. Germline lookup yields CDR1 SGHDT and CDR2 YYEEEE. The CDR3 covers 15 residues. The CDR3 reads CASSPTSGPVDAQYF. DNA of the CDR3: TGTGCCAGCAGCCCGACGTCAGGGCCGGTTGATGCGCAGTATTTT.

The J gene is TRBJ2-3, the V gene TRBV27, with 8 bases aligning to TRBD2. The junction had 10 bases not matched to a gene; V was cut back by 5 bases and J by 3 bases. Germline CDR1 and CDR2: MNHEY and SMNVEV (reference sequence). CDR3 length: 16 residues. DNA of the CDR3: TGTGCCAGCAGTCCCATGACGGGAGGGCCTACAGATACGCAGTATTTT. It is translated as CASSPMTGGPTDTQYF.

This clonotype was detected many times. Here the CDR3 reads CASSLVAQETQYF. CDR3 DNA: TGTGCCAGCAGCCTAGTCGCTCAAGAGACCCAGTACTTC. This chain joins TRBV7-9 and TRBJ2-5; D not certain. The CDR3 length is 13 residues. The germline V and J ends were trimmed by 5 bases and 2 bases, with 9 bases remaining between them. CDR1 and CDR2 (germline): SEHNR, FQNEAQ (reference sequence).

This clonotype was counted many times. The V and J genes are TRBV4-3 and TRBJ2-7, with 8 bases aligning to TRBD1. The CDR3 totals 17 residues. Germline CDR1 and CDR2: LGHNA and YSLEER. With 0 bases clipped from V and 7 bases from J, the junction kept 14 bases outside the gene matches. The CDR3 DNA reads TGCGCCAGCAGCCAAGAGGGACTCGGGACAGGACCCTTGGAGCAGTACTTC. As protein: CASSQEGLGTGPLEQYF.

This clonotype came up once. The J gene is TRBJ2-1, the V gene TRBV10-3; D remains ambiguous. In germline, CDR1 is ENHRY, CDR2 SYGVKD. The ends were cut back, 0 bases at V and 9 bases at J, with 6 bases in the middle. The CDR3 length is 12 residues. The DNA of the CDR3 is TGTGCCATCAGTGAGTCGGTAAGTGAGCAGTTCTTC. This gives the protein CAISESVSEQFF.

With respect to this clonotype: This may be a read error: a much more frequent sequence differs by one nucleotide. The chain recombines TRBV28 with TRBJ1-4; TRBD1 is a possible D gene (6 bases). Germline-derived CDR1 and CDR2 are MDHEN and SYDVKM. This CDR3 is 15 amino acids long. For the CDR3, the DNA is TGTGCCAGCAGTTTGGTGACAGGAGGGGATGAAAAACTGCTTTTT. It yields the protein CASSLVTGGDEKLLF.

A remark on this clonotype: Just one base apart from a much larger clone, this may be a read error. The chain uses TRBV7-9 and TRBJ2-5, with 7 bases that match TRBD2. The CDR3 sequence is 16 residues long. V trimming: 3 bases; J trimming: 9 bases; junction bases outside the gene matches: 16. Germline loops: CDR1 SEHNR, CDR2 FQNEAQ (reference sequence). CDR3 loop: CASSFGPDTREEAQYF. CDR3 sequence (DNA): TGTGCCAGCAGCTTCGGGCCGGACACTCGGGAGGAGGCCCAGTACTTC.

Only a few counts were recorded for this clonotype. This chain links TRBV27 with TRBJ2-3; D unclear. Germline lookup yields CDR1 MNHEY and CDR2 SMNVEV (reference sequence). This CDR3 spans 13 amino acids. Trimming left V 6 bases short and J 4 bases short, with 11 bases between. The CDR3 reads CASSRLLADTQYF. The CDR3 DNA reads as TGTGCCAGCAGCAGACTCTTAGCAGATACGCAGTATTTT.